A selection of T cell receptor beta chains follows, all from one sample in a study of cytomegalovirus exposure and HLA in healthy donors. TCRdb's table, derived via immunoSEQ multiplex PCR, lists solely in-frame clones and lacks some. The sample lists roughly 120,000 clones; around 69% were seen once. The sample consisted of PBMCs. The origin of the receptors is a man between 45 and 60 years old in good health and CMV-seropositive. The CDR3 runs from the conserved cysteine through the conserved F or W. D genes are given only for firm matches. Size tells how often a clone was seen (once, few, many) or the class of an expanded clone, and some rows leave it out.

CDR3: CASSLKAGDYSGANVLTF
DNA: TGTGCCAGCAGTTTAAAGGCAGGCGATTACTCTGGGGCCAACGTCCTGACTTTC
J: TRBJ2-6
V: TRBV28
size: NA
D: NA

CDR3: CASSIRDTANEQFF
DNA: TGTGCCAGTAGTATAAGGGACACCGCCAATGAGCAGTTCTTC
J: TRBJ2-1
V: TRBV19
size: NA
D: NA

CDR3: CASSFGTATQETQYF
DNA: TGCGCCAGCAGCTTCGGGACAGCAACCCAAGAGACCCAGTACTTC
J: TRBJ2-5
V: TRBV5-1
size: NA
D: TRBD1

CDR3: CATSRGWGDGANVLTF
DNA: TGTGCCACCAGCAGAGGTTGGGGGGATGGGGCCAACGTCCTGACTTTC
J: TRBJ2-6
V: TRBV15
size: once
D: NA

CDR3: CASSFVAQETQYF
DNA: TGTGCCAGCAGCTTTGTGGCTCAAGAGACCCAGTACTTC
J: TRBJ2-5
V: TRBV5-5
size: NA
D: NA

CDR3: CASSPTSGGGTDTQYF
DNA: TGTGCCAGCAGCCCGACTAGCGGTGGGGGCACAGATACGCAGTATTTT
J: TRBJ2-3
V: TRBV28
size: NA
D: TRBD2

CDR3: CSVTDRGGETQYF
DNA: TGCAGCGTTACGGACAGGGGGGGTGAGACCCAGTACTTC
J: TRBJ2-5
V: TRBV29-1
size: NA
D: TRBD1

CDR3: CASSLGGDEQYF
DNA: TGCGCCAGCAGCTTGGGCGGGGACGAGCAGTACTTC
J: TRBJ2-7
V: TRBV5-1
size: NA
D: NA

CDR3: CAISENGYEQYF
DNA: TGTGCCATCAGTGAAAACGGCTACGAGCAGTACTTC
J: TRBJ2-7
V: TRBV10-3
size: NA
D: NA

CDR3: CASSEDRGEQYF
DNA: TGTGCCAGCAGTGAAGACCGGGGGGAGCAGTACTTC
J: TRBJ2-7
V: TRBV2
size: NA
D: NA

CDR3: CATSIRDREIQPQHF
DNA: TGTGCCACCAGCATCCGGGACAGGGAGATTCAGCCCCAGCATTTT
J: TRBJ1-5
V: TRBV15
size: NA
D: TRBD1

CDR3: CASSLVGRHEQFF
DNA: TGTGCCAGCAGCTTAGTGGGCCGTCATGAGCAGTTCTTC
J: TRBJ2-1
V: TRBV11-2
size: NA
D: NA

CDR3: CASSDPAVSWSTIYF
DNA: TGTGCCAGCAGCGACCCCGCCGTGAGCTGGAGCACCATATATTTT
J: TRBJ1-3
V: TRBV2
size: NA
D: NA

CDR3: CASSPGQGRQPQHF
DNA: TGTGCCAGCAGCCCAGGACAGGGCCGTCAGCCCCAGCATTTT
J: TRBJ1-5
V: TRBV9
size: NA
D: TRBD1

CDR3: CASSDPGLAGGRNTGELFF
DNA: TGTGCCAGCAGTGATCCAGGACTAGCGGGAGGACGGAACACCGGGGAGCTGTTTTTT
J: TRBJ2-2
V: TRBV6-4
size: once
D: TRBD2

CDR3: CASSGGQYGDEQFF
DNA: TGTGCCAGCAGTGGGGGACAATACGGGGATGAGCAGTTCTTC
J: TRBJ2-1
V: TRBV2
size: NA
D: NA

CDR3: CASKVETRSYNEQFF
DNA: TGTGCCAGCAAAGTGGAGACTCGCTCCTACAATGAGCAGTTCTTC
J: TRBJ2-1
V: TRBV6-5
size: NA
D: NA

CDR3: CASSVDPGNTGGLFF
DNA: TGTGCCAGCAGCGTAGATCCAGGGAACACCGGGGGGCTGTTTTTT
J: TRBJ2-2
V: TRBV9
size: NA
D: NA

CDR3: CASSYSRASSGNTIYF
DNA: TGTGCCAGCAGTTACAGCCGTGCCTCCTCTGGAAACACCATATATTTT
J: TRBJ1-3
V: TRBV6-5
size: NA
D: NA

CDR3: CASSSGRGADGNTIYF
DNA: TGTGCCAGCAGCTCGGGGAGGGGGGCAGACGGAAACACCATATATTTT
J: TRBJ1-3
V: TRBV9
size: NA
D: NA

CDR3: CASSPTRGGRALEQYF
DNA: TGTGCCAGCTCACCAACAAGGGGCGGGAGGGCACTGGAGCAGTACTTC
J: TRBJ2-7
V: TRBV18
size: NA
D: TRBD2

CDR3: CASSEMWGPAGYTF
DNA: TGTGCCAGCAGTGAGATGTGGGGGCCAGCTGGCTACACCTTC
J: TRBJ1-2
V: TRBV6-5
size: NA
D: NA

CDR3: CASSGGGPNYGYTF
DNA: TGTGCCAGCAGCGGGGGCGGACCTAACTATGGCTACACCTTC
J: TRBJ1-2
V: TRBV9
size: few
D: NA

CDR3: CASSSTRQGGNEQYF
DNA: TGTGCCAGCAGCTCCACTCGACAGGGTGGGAACGAGCAGTACTTC
J: TRBJ2-7
V: TRBV5-6
size: NA
D: TRBD1

CDR3: CASSLKVRQGISYEQYF
DNA: TGTGCCAGCAGTTTAAAGGTTCGACAGGGGATTTCCTACGAGCAGTACTTC
J: TRBJ2-7
V: TRBV27
size: NA
D: TRBD1

CDR3: CASSLTGGGGYTF
DNA: TGTGCCAGCAGCTTGACAGGGGGGGGCGGCTACACCTTC
J: TRBJ1-2
V: TRBV5-4
size: once
D: TRBD1

CDR3: CATYSGGTDTQYF
DNA: TGTGCCACCTATAGCGGGGGAACGGATACGCAGTATTTT
J: TRBJ2-3
V: TRBV6-5
size: once
D: TRBD2

CDR3: CASSLYHGNEQFF
DNA: TGTGCCAGCAGCTTGTACCACGGGAATGAGCAGTTCTTC
J: TRBJ2-1
V: TRBV5-4
size: NA
D: NA

CDR3: CASSFSRPTTYEQYF
DNA: TGTGCCAGCAGCTTTTCGCGGCCTACCACCTACGAGCAGTACTTC
J: TRBJ2-7
V: TRBV7-2
size: NA
D: NA

CDR3: CASSLMQGKNTDTQYF
DNA: TGTGCCAGCAGCTTGATGCAGGGGAAGAACACAGATACGCAGTATTTT
J: TRBJ2-3
V: TRBV5-6
size: NA
D: NA

CDR3: CASSLAGRGENQPQHF
DNA: TGTGCCAGCAGCCTGGCTGGCAGGGGGGAGAATCAGCCCCAGCATTTT
J: TRBJ1-5
V: TRBV28
size: NA
D: TRBD1